The 29 T cell receptor beta chains in this list originate from one sample, sequenced in a study of T cells in pancreatic ductal adenocarcinoma. Surgery without prior neoadjuvant therapy was the treatment of the selected pancreatic ductal adenocarcinoma patients. Generated by immunoSEQ multiplex PCR, the TCRdb table keeps only in-frame clones and is missing some. This repertoire shows 7,500 to 9,500 clones, roughly 86% found once; its top ten account for over 3%. The sequenced material came from PBMCs. These receptors were taken from a human donor with pancreatic ductal adenocarcinoma.

This clone was detected only a few times. The genes are TRBV7-9 and TRBJ1-5, with D perhaps TRBD1 (6 bases). CDR1 SEHNR and CDR2 FQNEAQ come from the germline V gene (reference sequence). The CDR3 totals 15 residues. V lost 5 bases to trimming and J lost 3 bases, with 14 bases between them. In DNA, the CDR3 is TGTGCCAGCAGCCCGAGCCAGGGGACCAATCAGCCCCAGCATTTT. As protein: CASSPSQGTNQPQHF.

This chain connects TRBV28 to TRBJ2-2; TRBD1 matches at 8 bases. There are 13 residues in the CDR3. After removal of 6 bases from V and 7 bases from J, the junction contained 4 bases not matched to a gene. Germline V gene data show CDR1 as MDHEN and CDR2 as SYDVKM. CDR3 DNA: TGTGCCAGCAGGCCAGGGGGCATCGGGGAGCTGTTTTTT. The encoded protein is CASRPGGIGELFF.

V is TRBV7-2 and J is TRBJ2-3, with D maybe TRBD2 (6 bases). V shed 6 bases and J shed 0 bases, with 10 bases lying between them. The CDR3 has 14 amino acids. Per germline, CDR1 SGHTA and CDR2 FQGNSA. The CDR3 region is CASRGLSSTDTQYF. Written as DNA, the CDR3 is TGTGCCAGCAGGGGACTCTCTAGCACAGATACGCAGTATTTT.

The chain is built from TRBV28 and TRBJ2-7; TRBD2 is a possible D gene (5 bases). V lost 8 bases, J lost 2 bases, and 16 bases lay in between. The CDR3 has 14 amino acids. Germline lookup yields CDR1 MDHEN and CDR2 SYDVKM. CDR3 nucleotide sequence: TGTGCCAGCGCCTCGGGATCTACTACCTACGAGCAGTACTTC. Translated: CASASGSTTYEQYF.

CDR3 sequence: CASSPDGGSTDTQYF. CDR3 DNA sequence: TGCGCCAGCAGCCCGGACGGGGGGAGCACAGATACGCAGTATTTT. The chain couples TRBV5-1 to TRBJ2-3; 7 bases are shared with TRBD2. CDR3 length: 15 amino acids. With V trimmed by 4 bases and J by 0 bases, 5 bases remained unmatched. Germline CDR1 and CDR2: SGHRS and YFSETQ.

The V and J genes are TRBV29-1 and TRBJ1-5, with TRBD1 matching 12 bases. There are 14 residues in the CDR3. Germline V gene sequence: CDR1 SQVTM, CDR2 ANQGSEA. V trimming: 6 bases; J trimming: 3 bases; junction bases outside the gene matches: 3. DNA of the CDR3: TGCAGCGTCGGGACAGGGGGCTTCAATCAGCCCCAGCATTTT. Protein sequence: CSVGTGGFNQPQHF.

This sequence joins TRBV29-1 and TRBJ2-1; TRBD1 might be the D (6 bases). Trimming cost V 2 bases and J 10 bases, with 12 bases left between them. The CDR3 is made up of 12 amino acids. Looked up from germline, CDR1 is SQVTM and CDR2 is ANQGSEA. The CDR3 sequence: CSVESGVGEQFF. The CDR3 region has the DNA TGCAGCGTTGAATCAGGGGTCGGGGAGCAGTTCTTC.

This clone was seen a single time. The gene calls are TRBV19 and TRBJ1-3; D unclear. Germline V gene data show CDR1 as LNHDA and CDR2 as SQIVND (reference sequence). The CDR3 contains 15 residues. V was clipped by 6 bases and J by 0 bases, with 12 bases between them. The CDR3 nucleotides are TGTGCCAGTAGCCGTCGACAAAACTCTGGAAACACCATATATTTT. This encodes CASSRRQNSGNTIYF.

The rearrangement links TRBV27 to TRBJ2-7; tentatively, D is TRBD1 (5 bases). The V gene's germline CDR1 is MNHEY and CDR2 SMNVEV (reference sequence). Trimming cost V 3 bases and J 7 bases, with 13 bases left between them. The CDR3 extends over 13 amino acids. In DNA form, the CDR3 reads TGTGCCAGCAGTTTGCAGGGTTATGGGGAGCAGTACTTC. Protein sequence: CASSLQGYGEQYF.

The chain recombines TRBV28 with TRBJ2-7, with D possibly being TRBD1 (6 bases). The CDR3 has 15 residues. Germline-derived CDR1 and CDR2 are MDHEN and SYDVKM. The ends were cut back, 7 bases at V and 3 bases at J, with 19 bases in the middle. Here the CDR3 DNA reads TGTGCCAGCATCCTCCGGGACAAAGACTTCTACGAGCAGTACTTC. Its protein is CASILRDKDFYEQYF.

The chain links TRBV7-9 to TRBJ1-2; 9 bases are shared with TRBD1. Per germline, CDR1 SEHNR and CDR2 FQNEAQ (reference sequence). J lost 4 bases, V lost 5 bases, and 11 bases had no gene match. The CDR3 runs 16 residues. The CDR3 loop is CASSPKGQGSTYGYTF. The CDR3 DNA sequence: TGTGCCAGCAGCCCGAAGGGACAGGGATCCACCTATGGCTACACCTTC.

The J gene is TRBJ2-2, the V gene TRBV5-4; 13 bases are a match to TRBD2. This CDR3 is built from 17 residues. Germline-derived CDR1 and CDR2 are SGHNT and YYREEE (reference sequence). V was clipped by 4 bases and J by 2 bases; unmatched bases: 5. The CDR3 DNA reads as TGTGCCAGCAGCCAAGGACTAGCGGGGGCCAACACCGGGGAGCTGTTTTTT. Translating gives CASSQGLAGANTGELFF.

The chain has TRBV12-5 and TRBJ1-1, with D possibly being TRBD1 (5 bases). CDR1 is LGHNT and CDR2 is FRNRAP in the germline V gene. The V end lost 3 bases, the J end lost 7 bases, and 9 bases lay between the germline ends. The CDR3 loop spans 12 amino acids. The CDR3 sequence: CASGLDSYEAFF. The CDR3, as DNA: TGTGCTAGTGGTTTAGACAGCTATGAAGCTTTCTTT.

The genes are TRBV19 and TRBJ1-1; weak D call: TRBD1 (6 bases). CDR3 length equals 15 residues. Looked up from germline, CDR1 is LNHDA and CDR2 is SQIVND (reference sequence). The V end was cut by 5 bases, the J end by 4 bases, with 17 bases between. Written as DNA, the CDR3 is TGTGCCAGTAGTTTAAACAGGGAAGAAGGCACTGAAGCTTTCTTT. Protein sequence: CASSLNREEGTEAFF.

This chain links TRBV27 with TRBJ2-2, with 15 bases matching TRBD2. This CDR3 spans 20 amino acids. Germline-derived CDR1 and CDR2 are MNHEY and SMNVEV (reference sequence). With 0 bases clipped from V and 6 bases from J, the junction kept 11 bases outside the gene matches. The CDR3 region is CASSLSGTSGRIRRAGELFF. In nucleotides, the CDR3 is TGTGCCAGCAGTTTATCCGGGACTAGCGGGAGGATCAGAAGGGCCGGGGAGCTGTTTTTT.

This chain connects TRBV11-1 to TRBJ2-7; 12 bases line up with TRBD1. Germline lookup yields CDR1 SGHAT and CDR2 FQDESV (reference sequence). This CDR3 has 16 residues. J gave up 4 bases and V 5 bases, and 9 bases lay outside the gene matches. The CDR3 sequence is CASSITGTGGFYEQYF. CDR3 in DNA: TGTGCCAGCAGCATCACCGGGACAGGGGGCTTTTACGAGCAGTACTTC.

The chain couples TRBV10-3 to TRBJ1-1; no definite D call. The CDR3 has 12 residues. Trimming stripped 2 bases from V and 11 bases from J, with 12 bases between. Germline V CDR1 and CDR2: ENHRY, SYGVKD. CDR3: CAISEGSPTAFF. CDR3 sequence (DNA): TGTGCCATCAGTGAGGGCTCCCCCACGGCTTTCTTT.

The chain is built from TRBV30 and TRBJ2-7, with 8 bases fitting TRBD1. Germline V gene data show CDR1 as GTSNPN and CDR2 as SVGIG (reference sequence). Trimming cost V 5 bases and J 3 bases; bases outside gene matches: 6. This CDR3 contains 13 residues. Here the CDR3 DNA reads TGTGCCTGGTTACCAGACAGGGGCTACGAGCAGTACTTC. This codes for CAWLPDRGYEQYF.

This chain joins TRBV5-6 and TRBJ2-3, with D maybe TRBD2 (5 bases). Germline assignment: CDR1 SGHDT and CDR2 YYEEEE. This CDR3 spans 15 amino acids. Trimming shortened V by 4 bases and J by 6 bases, and 18 bases separated the two germline ends. The CDR3 DNA is TGTGCCAGCAGCCTAGGAGGTATCGCTTATGATACGCAGTATTTT. It yields the protein CASSLGGIAYDTQYF.

The rearrangement links TRBV5-4 to TRBJ2-5, with D perhaps matching TRBD1 (5 bases). Per the germline V gene, CDR1 is SGHNT and CDR2 is YYREEE (reference sequence). Trimming took 0 bases from V and 1 from J, leaving 7 bases between them. CDR3 length equals 14 residues. CDR3 in amino acids: CASSLDRPQETQYF. The CDR3 DNA is TGTGCCAGCAGCTTGGACAGGCCCCAAGAGACCCAGTACTTC.

V usage is TRBV4-1 and J usage is TRBJ2-7; TRBD1 matches at 8 bases. CDR1 and CDR2 (germline): MGHRA, YSYEKL. The CDR3 covers 15 residues. V was pared by 0 bases and J by 3 bases, with 4 bases of the junction left unmatched. CDR3 DNA sequence: TGCGCCAGCAGCCAAGATGGGACAGGTTTCTACGAGCAGTACTTC. Its translation is CASSQDGTGFYEQYF.

This chain links TRBV25-1 with TRBJ2-1, with 11 bases that match TRBD2. V lost 1 base to trimming and J lost 15 bases; unmatched junction nucleotides: 8. Germline V CDR1 and CDR2: MGHDK, SYGVNS. The CDR3 is made up of 14 amino acids. CDR3 nucleotide sequence: TGTGCCAGCAGTGAATCCGTGACTAGCGGGATAGTGTTCTTC. It yields the protein CASSESVTSGIVFF.

This clone has a single count. The J gene is TRBJ2-7, the V gene TRBV10-3; D remains unclear. Germline CDR1 and CDR2: ENHRY and SYGVKD. The CDR3 has 13 residues. Trimming pared 6 bases from V and 3 bases from J, leaving 12 bases between. The CDR3 here is CAISDNPDYEQYF. In DNA form, the CDR3 reads TGTGCCATCAGCGACAATCCTGACTACGAGCAGTACTTC.

V and J are TRBV11-2 and TRBJ2-3; TRBD2 matches at 9 bases. The CDR3 runs 15 residues. The ends lost 6 bases at V and 2 bases at J; junction bases unmatched: 6. Germline V gene lookup returns CDR1 SGHAT and CDR2 FQNNGV. CDR3 sequence reads: CASRPKRGATDTQYF. The CDR3 nucleotides are TGTGCCAGCAGACCGAAGCGGGGGGCCACAGATACGCAGTATTTT.

This chain links TRBV28 with TRBJ2-7; TRBD1 matches 7 bases. J gave up 6 bases and V 6 bases, and 11 bases lay outside the gene matches. Germline CDR1 is MDHEN and CDR2 is SYDVKM. This CDR3 is 14 amino acids long. The CDR3 is CASRNRGSIIEQYF. The DNA for the CDR3 is TGTGCCAGCAGGAACAGGGGTTCCATCATCGAGCAGTACTTC. The full variable domain, completed using reference TRBV28 and TRBJ2-7, is DVKVTQSSRYLVKRTGEKVFLECVQDMDHENMFWYRQDPGLGLRLIYFSYDVKMKEKGDIPEGYSVSREKKERFSLILESASTNQTSMYLCASRNRGSIIEQYFGPGTRLTVT.

The rearrangement joins TRBV2 to TRBJ1-5; 9 bases map to TRBD1. J gave up 6 bases and V 8 bases, and 2 bases lay outside the gene matches. The CDR3 covers 12 residues. The germline CDR1 and CDR2 sequences are SNHLY and FYNNEI. CDR3 region: CASEDRGQPQHF. The CDR3 nucleotides are TGTGCCAGCGAGGACAGGGGTCAGCCCCAGCATTTT.

The chain carries TRBV4-1 and TRBJ2-4, with TRBD1 matching over 9 bases. Germline trimming cut 5 bases from V and 6 bases from J; bases unmatched to any gene: 5. Germline CDR1 reads MGHRA; CDR2 reads YSYEKL. The length of the CDR3 is 14 residues. The CDR3 here is CASSSPGQGNIQYF. Written as DNA, the CDR3 is TGCGCCAGCAGCTCGCCGGGACAGGGAAACATTCAGTACTTC.

The rearrangement uses TRBV10-3 and TRBJ1-4, with D possibly matching TRBD1 (6 bases). Per the germline V gene, CDR1 is ENHRY and CDR2 is SYGVKD. Trimming stripped 0 bases from V and 5 bases from J, with 10 bases between. The CDR3 length is 15 residues. DNA for the CDR3: TGTGCCATCAGTGAGTCTAGCACAGGGAATGAAAAACTGTTTTTT. Residues: CAISESSTGNEKLFF.

V usage is TRBV7-3 and J usage is TRBJ1-1, with 12 bases lining up with TRBD1. Trimming removed 2 bases from V and 11 bases from J; junction bases left unmatched: 6. Germline loops: CDR1 SGHTA, CDR2 FQGTGA. This CDR3 region has 14 residues. CDR3 in amino acids: CASSLSGTGGLAFF. CDR3 sequence (DNA): TGTGCCAGCAGCTTATCGGGGACAGGGGGCTTGGCTTTCTTT.